This T cell receptor beta chain was sequenced in a study of PD-1 blockade in classical Hodgkin lymphoma. Produced via immunoSEQ multiplex PCR; TCRdb's table is partial and in-frame only. The sample records roughly 20,000 clones, 65% to 85% being singletons. V shed 4 bases, J shed 7 bases, and the junction held 6 bases outside the gene matches. The CDR3 totals 14 residues. Germline V gene sequence: CDR1 MNHEY, CDR2 SMNVEV (reference sequence). No patient escaped relapse after autologous stem cell transplantation, and brentuximab vedotin exposure varied. J is TRBJ2-1 and V is TRBV27, with 8 bases matching TRBD2. Sequenced material: peripheral blood mononuclear cells (PBMCs), taken at baseline. The receptor was isolated from a human donor with classical Hodgkin lymphoma. The CDR3 DNA sequence: TGTGCCAGCAGTTCCCCGGGGGGGATAAATGAGCAGTTCTTC. This sequence encodes CASSSPGGINEQFF.